This T cell receptor (beta chain) appears in the sequencing data of a study of blood T cell repertoires in COVID-19. The CDR3 has 14 residues. The ends lost 1 base at V and 0 bases at J; junction bases unmatched: 1. The V gene's germline CDR1 is GTSNPN and CDR2 SVGIG (reference sequence). Data came from immunoSEQ multiplex PCR; TCRdb stores just in-frame clones and leaves some out. The sample carries around 370,000 clones, more than 75% recorded once. The chain couples TRBV30 to TRBJ2-7; 9 bases align to TRBD1. This TCR was recovered from a woman aged 18 to 35 who had recovered from COVID-19. The sequenced sample consisted of PBMCs or T cells enriched from blood (not recorded which). The CDR3 sequence: CAWSGGQGSYEQYF. The CDR3 bases are TGTGCCTGGAGTGGGGGACAGGGCTCCTACGAGCAGTACTTC.